The rows below give T cell receptor beta chains drawn from one sample of a study of T cell changes during pregnancy in multiple sclerosis. TCRdb's table, derived via immunoSEQ multiplex PCR, lists solely in-frame clones and lacks some. This table holds roughly 20,000 clones, roughly 91% found once. The material sequenced was CD4+ T cells from peripheral blood mononuclear cells, taken in the first trimester of pregnancy. These receptor sequences come from a female donor in good health, enrolled as a control in a pregnancy study. Each CDR3 is given with its conserved first and last residue. The order of the fields is V gene, J gene, D gene, clone size, CDR3 DNA, CDR3 protein. A D gene is named only where the DNA matches it firmly. Not every row has a clone size; where given, it reads once, few, many or a size class.

V gene: TRBV5-8; J gene: TRBJ1-2; D gene: NA; clone size: NA; CDR3 DNA: TGTGCCAGCAGCTTCCGCAGGGGTGGCTACACCTTC; CDR3 protein: CASSFRRGGYTF
V gene: TRBV10-1; J gene: TRBJ2-1; D gene: TRBD2; clone size: NA; CDR3 DNA: TGCGCCAGCAGTGAGAGAGCGGGGGGAGCATCTGAGCAGTTCTTC; CDR3 protein: CASSERAGGASEQFF
V gene: TRBV6-5; J gene: TRBJ1-5; D gene: NA; clone size: NA; CDR3 DNA: TGTGCCAGCAGTTTAAGTCGAGGGGGTCAGCCCCAGCATTTT; CDR3 protein: CASSLSRGGQPQHF
V gene: TRBV9; J gene: TRBJ2-7; D gene: TRBD2; clone size: NA; CDR3 DNA: TGTGCCAGCAGCCCGGGACTAGCGGGGCCCTCCTACGAGCAGTACTTC; CDR3 protein: CASSPGLAGPSYEQYF
V gene: TRBV13; J gene: TRBJ2-7; D gene: NA; clone size: NA; CDR3 DNA: TGTGCCAGCAGCTTATCGCTATCCTACGAGCAGTACTTC; CDR3 protein: CASSLSLSYEQYF
V gene: TRBV18; J gene: TRBJ1-2; D gene: NA; clone size: NA; CDR3 DNA: TGTGCCAGCTCATCGATGATGGGGTTCGGGGGTTTCGCTAACTATGGCTACACCTTC; CDR3 protein: CASSSMMGFGGFANYGYTF
V gene: TRBV5-1; J gene: TRBJ2-4; D gene: TRBD1; clone size: NA; CDR3 DNA: TGCGCCAGCAGCTTTGCTTGGGGACAGCAAAACATTCAGTACTTC; CDR3 protein: CASSFAWGQQNIQYF
V gene: TRBV5-4; J gene: TRBJ2-5; D gene: TRBD2; clone size: NA; CDR3 DNA: TGTGCCAGCAGTATACTAGCGGGAGGAGAGACCCAGTACTTC; CDR3 protein: CASSILAGGETQYF
V gene: TRBV6-5; J gene: TRBJ1-6; D gene: TRBD1; clone size: NA; CDR3 DNA: TGTGCCAGCAGTTACGGGGACAGGGGCCTCTCACCCCTCCACTTT; CDR3 protein: CASSYGDRGLSPLHF
V gene: TRBV10-2; J gene: TRBJ1-3; D gene: NA; clone size: few; CDR3 DNA: TGCGCCAGCAGTGAACAGAGCTCTGGAAACACCATATATTTT; CDR3 protein: CASSEQSSGNTIYF
V gene: TRBV29-1; J gene: TRBJ2-3; D gene: NA; clone size: NA; CDR3 DNA: TGCAGCCTCCAGGGGGGACGAGGCACAGATACGCAGTATTTT; CDR3 protein: CSLQGGRGTDTQYF
V gene: TRBV28; J gene: TRBJ2-7; D gene: NA; clone size: NA; CDR3 DNA: TGTGCCAGCAGTCGAGGACAGAGCGAGCAGTACTTC; CDR3 protein: CASSRGQSEQYF
V gene: TRBV7-2; J gene: TRBJ2-3; D gene: NA; clone size: NA; CDR3 DNA: TGTGCCAGCAGCTTACGGGGACAATTCACAGATACGCAGTATTTT; CDR3 protein: CASSLRGQFTDTQYF
V gene: TRBV7-2; J gene: TRBJ1-2; D gene: NA; clone size: once; CDR3 DNA: TGTGCCAGCAGCATGCTCGGCGGGGAGAGGAACTATGGCTACACCTTC; CDR3 protein: CASSMLGGERNYGYTF
V gene: TRBV5-6; J gene: TRBJ2-7; D gene: TRBD1; clone size: NA; CDR3 DNA: TGTGCCAGCAGCTTACCAGGGGGCGGGTACGAGCAGTACTTC; CDR3 protein: CASSLPGGGYEQYF
V gene: TRBV19; J gene: TRBJ2-1; D gene: TRBD1; clone size: NA; CDR3 DNA: TGTGCCAGTCGTATTGCCGGGACAGGGAAGGTGAATGAGCAGTTCTTC; CDR3 protein: CASRIAGTGKVNEQFF
V gene: TRBV5-4; J gene: TRBJ2-3; D gene: NA; clone size: NA; CDR3 DNA: TGTGCCAGCAGCTTGGGAGGGAAGATTTCGGATACGCAGTATTTT; CDR3 protein: CASSLGGKISDTQYF
V gene: TRBV2; J gene: TRBJ1-1; D gene: NA; clone size: NA; CDR3 DNA: TGTGCCAGCAGTGAGGAGCGGGGATGGGGCACTGAAGCTTTCTTT; CDR3 protein: CASSEERGWGTEAFF
V gene: TRBV10-3; J gene: TRBJ1-4; D gene: NA; clone size: NA; CDR3 DNA: TGTGCCATCAGTGAGGAGAGGGTTGGTAATGAAAAACTGTTTTTT; CDR3 protein: CAISEERVGNEKLFF
V gene: TRBV6-1; J gene: TRBJ1-5; D gene: NA; clone size: NA; CDR3 DNA: TGTGCCAGCAGTGAAGGAGGACTTTTTAATCAGCCCCAGCATTTT; CDR3 protein: CASSEGGLFNQPQHF
V gene: TRBV25-1; J gene: TRBJ2-7; D gene: NA; clone size: few; CDR3 DNA: TGTGCCAGCAGTGAATCCGAGGGGGTCTACGAGCAGTACTTC; CDR3 protein: CASSESEGVYEQYF
V gene: TRBV5-4; J gene: TRBJ2-3; D gene: NA; clone size: NA; CDR3 DNA: TGTGCCAGCAGCCAACGACAGGCGGACTTGGAATTTTCATTT; CDR3 protein: CASSQRQADLEFSF
V gene: TRBV29-1; J gene: TRBJ2-1; D gene: NA; clone size: NA; CDR3 DNA: TGCAGCGTTCTGAGAGAGGGGGACTACAATGAGCAGTTCTTC; CDR3 protein: CSVLREGDYNEQFF
V gene: TRBV19; J gene: TRBJ1-3; D gene: NA; clone size: once; CDR3 DNA: TGTGCCAGTAGTACCCTCGACAGGAGCTCTGGAAACACCATATATTTT; CDR3 protein: CASSTLDRSSGNTIYF
V gene: TRBV18; J gene: TRBJ2-1; D gene: TRBD1; clone size: NA; CDR3 DNA: TGTGCCAGCTTCCCGGGACAGAATTACAATGAGCAGTTCTTC; CDR3 protein: CASFPGQNYNEQFF